A single sample is the source of the 24 T cell receptor beta chains below, sequenced in a study of vaccination effects on CD4 cells after COVID-19 (dated by TCRdb to the early 2020s). The library was made by the immunoSEQ multiplex PCR assay. Drawn from immuneACCESS, this table holds only the in-frame rearrangements with V and J called that TCRdb kept. Clones are partly lost; checked studies trace under half to an unresolved V gene and leave the rest unexplained. This sample is represented by tens of thousands of clones; about 73% of them were singletons. The ten largest clones add up to 17% of the sample. No antigens are known for them. In the ViraFEST assay, PBMC were stimulated with viral peptide pools, and antigen-specific CD4+ T cell clonotypes were then identified by expansion using TCR sequencing. After more than nine days of culture, CD4+ T cells were isolated with the EasySep CD4+ T cell isolation kit. Each participant got two doses of an mRNA SARS-CoV-2 vaccine, either BNT162b2 or mRNA-1273.

The sequences come from CD4+ T cells from PBMCs cultured with HCoV-OC43 spike peptides, collected after COVID-19 vaccination. The cell subset or site label, as the study defines it: HCoV-OC43 spike overlapping peptide pool stimulation. These receptor sequences come from a human donor who received a COVID-19 vaccine.

The V and J genes are TRBV6-5 and TRBJ1-2; 9 bases are shared with TRBD1. V shed 7 bases, J shed 5 bases, and the junction held 8 bases outside the gene matches. The CDR3 has 14 amino acids. Germline V gene lookup returns CDR1 MNHEY and CDR2 SVGAGI. The CDR3 coding sequence is TGTGCCAGCACCAAGGACAGGGGTTGGTATGGCTACACCTTC. Its translation is CASTKDRGWYGYTF.

This clone was recorded a few times. The V call is TRBV9, the J call TRBJ1-5; D not resolved. Germline V gives CDR1 SGDLS, CDR2 YYNGEE. This CDR3 has 15 amino acids. V was shortened by 0 bases and J by 0 bases, with 7 bases between the two germline ends. The CDR3 sequence: CASSVGSVSNQPQHF. CDR3 nucleotides: TGTGCCAGCAGCGTAGGGTCCGTTAGCAATCAGCCCCAGCATTTT. The full variable domain, in which reference TRBV9 and TRBJ1-5 provide the parts outside the CDR3, is DSGVTQTPKHLITATGQRVTLRCSPRSGDLSVYWYQQSLDQGLQFLIQYYNGEERAKGNILERFSAQQFPDLHSELNLSSLELGDSALYFCASSVGSVSNQPQHFGDGTRLSIL.

CDR3: CASSLLKDPTDTQYF. CDR3 coding DNA: TGCGCCAGCAGCCTACTGAAGGACCCCACAGATACGCAGTATTTT. The chain carries TRBV5-1 and TRBJ2-3, with unresolved D. The V end lost 4 bases, the J end lost 2 bases, and 14 bases lay between the germline ends. Germline V gene sequence: CDR1 SGHRS, CDR2 YFSETQ. This CDR3 has 15 residues.

This clone was counted a single time. The chain carries TRBV6-5 and TRBJ2-7, with 8 bases that match TRBD2. Germline V CDR1 and CDR2: MNHEY, SVGAGI. The CDR3 totals 14 residues. Germline trimming cut 11 bases from V and 1 base from J; bases unmatched to any gene: 10. CDR3 in DNA: TGTGCCGTCAAACTAGCGGTCGGATCCTACGAGCAGTACTTC. Its protein is CAVKLAVGSYEQYF.

The V gene is TRBV29-1, the J gene TRBJ2-7, with a tentative D call TRBD1 (7 bases). The CDR3 is 11 amino acids. The germline CDR1 and CDR2 sequences are SQVTM and ANQGSEA. Trimming cost V 3 bases and J 7 bases, with 10 bases left between them. CDR3 nucleotides: TGCAGCGTTGAGACAGGGAGGGAGCAGTACTTC. Translated: CSVETGREQYF.

The chain combines TRBV6-5 with TRBJ2-3, with 7 bases identical to TRBD1. The CDR3 runs 14 residues. In germline, CDR1 is MNHEY, CDR2 SVGAGI. V lost 6 bases to trimming and J lost 0 bases; unmatched junction nucleotides: 3. For the CDR3, the DNA is TGTGCCAGCAGGACAGGGTCCAGCACAGATACGCAGTATTTT. As protein: CASRTGSSTDTQYF.

The chain is built from TRBV7-9 and TRBJ1-1; weak D call: TRBD1 (5 bases). CDR1 is SEHNR and CDR2 is FQNEAQ in the germline V gene (reference sequence). This CDR3 has 16 amino acids. Trimming removed 6 bases from V and 0 bases from J, with 17 bases in between. CDR3 DNA sequence: TGTGCCAGCAGACAAAGGACCGGGACGGTGAACACTGAAGCTTTCTTT. It translates to CASRQRTGTVNTEAFF.

The V gene is TRBV5-1, the J gene TRBJ2-1; 15 bases match TRBD2. Germline CDR1 SGHRS, CDR2 YFSETQ. The length of the CDR3 is 18 residues. V lost 4 bases, J lost 8 bases, and 13 bases stayed unmatched. The CDR3 DNA reads TGCGCCAGCAGCGACGCGCATGGAGGACTAGCGGGGGGGGATGAGCAGTTCTTC. Protein product: CASSDAHGGLAGGDEQFF.

The chain links TRBV30 to TRBJ1-3; D perhaps matches TRBD1 (5 bases). The CDR3 totals 15 residues. The V end was cut by 0 bases, the J end by 3 bases, with 12 bases between. Germline V gives CDR1 GTSNPN, CDR2 SVGIG (reference sequence). DNA of the CDR3: TGTGCCTGGAGTGTCACAGGAAGTAGTGGAAACACCATATATTTT. Translated: CAWSVTGSSGNTIYF.

The V gene is TRBV19, the J gene TRBJ2-1; D perhaps matches TRBD2 (6 bases). The CDR3 consists of 15 residues. Between the trimmed V and J ends, which lost 7 bases and 0 bases, there was a span of 13 bases. Germline CDR1 LNHDA, CDR2 SQIVND (reference sequence). The CDR3 bases are TGTGCCAGTAAGTCGCTAGCGCACTCCTACAATGAGCAGTTCTTC. As protein: CASKSLAHSYNEQFF.

The sample holds one count of this clone. The rearrangement joins TRBV5-1 to TRBJ2-7; 10 bases match TRBD2. V was clipped by 2 bases and J by 7 bases; unmatched bases: 12. This CDR3 has 16 amino acids. Germline lookup yields CDR1 SGHRS and CDR2 YFSETQ. This CDR3 reads CASSFLAGARDREQYF. The CDR3 DNA is TGCGCCAGCAGCTTCCTAGCGGGGGCCCGTGACCGGGAGCAGTACTTC.

V gene TRBV12-3 or TRBV12-4 combines with J gene TRBJ2-2; D call uncertain. The CDR3 loop spans 13 amino acids. V was trimmed by 10 bases and J by 5 bases, leaving 14 bases between them. CDR3 sequence reads: CANTRATTGELFF. The DNA of the CDR3 is TGTGCCAACACCAGAGCGACTACCGGGGAGCTGTTTTTT.

The chain links TRBV9 to TRBJ2-7; TRBD2 matches 7 bases. V was clipped by 2 bases and J by 2 bases; unmatched bases: 7. Germline V gene data show CDR1 as SGDLS and CDR2 as YYNGEE. The CDR3 is made up of 15 amino acids. CDR3 DNA sequence: TGTGCCAGCAGCGTCGGGACTACCCCCACCTACGAGCAGTACTTC. Translated: CASSVGTTPTYEQYF.

This chain connects TRBV4-1 to TRBJ1-1, with TRBD1 as a possible D gene (5 bases). The V end was cut by 5 bases, the J end by 9 bases, with 25 bases between. The germline V gene encodes CDR1 MGHRA and CDR2 YSYEKL. The CDR3 consists of 16 residues. The CDR3 protein is CASSNHDRGPGTKAFF. The CDR3, as DNA: TGCGCCAGCAGCAATCATGATAGGGGACCGGGAACTAAAGCTTTCTTT.

The chain carries TRBV6-5 and TRBJ1-6, with 8 bases fitting TRBD1. The CDR3 totals 15 residues. Germline V gene lookup returns CDR1 MNHEY and CDR2 SVGAGI. Unmatched junction bases numbered 8, after V lost 6 bases and J lost 7 bases. CDR3 sequence (DNA): TGTGCCAGCAGCCAGTACGGGACAGGCAATTCACCCCTCCACTTT. Amino acids: CASSQYGTGNSPLHF.

The chain recombines TRBV18 with TRBJ1-2; tentatively, D is TRBD1 (5 bases). Trimming stripped 3 bases from V and 7 bases from J, with 9 bases between. The CDR3 is 12 residues long. Germline values: CDR1 KGHSH, CDR2 LQKENI. CDR3 in DNA: TGTGCCAGCTCACCGAACGGGGGTGGCTACACCTTC. Translating it yields CASSPNGGGYTF.

The genes are TRBV4-2 and TRBJ1-3; D is perhaps TRBD1 (6 bases). Trimming stripped 3 bases from V and 0 bases from J, with 12 bases between. The germline V gene encodes CDR1 LGHNA and CDR2 YNFKEQ. The CDR3 runs 16 residues. The DNA for the CDR3 is TGTGCCAGCAGCCACACACAGGGAATCTCTGGAAACACCATATATTTT. It specifies CASSHTQGISGNTIYF.

The chain has TRBV9 and TRBJ2-1; D not resolved. The CDR3 extends over 12 amino acids. Trimming took 0 bases from V and 4 from J, leaving 2 bases between them. CDR1 is SGDLS and CDR2 is YYNGEE in the germline V gene. CDR3 residues: CASSVEYNEQFF. The DNA of the CDR3 is TGTGCCAGCAGCGTAGAATACAATGAGCAGTTCTTC.

The V and J genes are TRBV29-1 and TRBJ1-2, with 7 bases aligning to TRBD1. V lost 6 bases and J lost 4; bases outside the gene matches: 11. Germline loops: CDR1 SQVTM, CDR2 ANQGSEA. The CDR3 has 14 residues. The CDR3 loop reads CSVSPGGHFYGYTF. The DNA for the CDR3 is TGCAGCGTCTCCCCAGGGGGTCATTTCTATGGCTACACCTTC.

This clone was detected only a few times. The J gene is TRBJ1-2, the V gene TRBV2; D gene uncertain. The CDR3 extends over 12 amino acids. Between the trimmed V and J ends, which lost 5 bases and 4 bases, there was a span of 8 bases. CDR1 SNHLY and CDR2 FYNNEI come from the germline V gene. CDR3 DNA: TGTGCCAGCAGTTACGAAGCCTATGGCTACACCTTC. This codes for CASSYEAYGYTF.

In its sample, this clone was seen once. The gene calls are TRBV11-1 and TRBJ2-1; D is undetermined. The CDR3 extends over 16 amino acids. Germline CDR1 SGHAT, CDR2 FQDESV (reference sequence). V was trimmed by 7 bases and J by 1 base, leaving 17 bases between them. For the CDR3, the DNA is TGTGCCAGCACCCTTCTCCCGGTGCCGTCCTACAATGAGCAGTTCTTC. Residues: CASTLLPVPSYNEQFF.

The chain carries TRBV19 and TRBJ1-1; no firm D call. Trimming pared 5 bases from V and 0 bases from J, leaving 13 bases between. CDR1 is LNHDA and CDR2 is SQIVND in the germline V gene (reference sequence). This CDR3 contains 15 residues. The DNA for the CDR3 is TGTGCCAGTAGTGGACCTAGACAAATGAACACTGAAGCTTTCTTT. Its protein is CASSGPRQMNTEAFF.

This sequence joins TRBV3-1 (or the pseudogene TRBV3-2) and TRBJ2-7, with TRBD2 matching over 7 bases. Germline CDR1 and CDR2: LGHDT and YNNKEL (reference sequence). The CDR3 spans 15 residues. V trimming: 4 bases; J trimming: 0 bases; junction bases outside the gene matches: 6. CDR3 in amino acids: CASSPGGSRSYEQYF. The CDR3 region has the DNA TGTGCCAGCAGCCCAGGCGGGAGCCGCTCCTACGAGCAGTACTTC.

The chain employs TRBV10-1 and TRBJ2-7, with D possibly being TRBD1 (6 bases). CDR3 length equals 12 residues. Trimming removed 5 bases from V and 3 bases from J, with 8 bases in between. The germline gives CDR1 WNHNN, CDR2 SYGVQD (reference sequence). The CDR3 DNA reads TGCGCCAGCAGTTCGGACAGCTACGAGCAGTACTTC. Translated, it gives CASSSDSYEQYF.